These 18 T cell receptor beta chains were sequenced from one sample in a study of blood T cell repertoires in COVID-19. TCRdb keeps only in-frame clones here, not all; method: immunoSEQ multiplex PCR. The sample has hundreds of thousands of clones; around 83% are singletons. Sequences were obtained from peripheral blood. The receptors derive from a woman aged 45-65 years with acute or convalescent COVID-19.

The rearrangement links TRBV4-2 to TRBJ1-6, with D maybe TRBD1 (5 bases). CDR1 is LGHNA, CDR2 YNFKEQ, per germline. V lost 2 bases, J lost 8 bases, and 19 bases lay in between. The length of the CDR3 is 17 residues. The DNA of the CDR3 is TGTGCCAGCAGCCAACCCTCTGGGCCAGGGAAGGATTCACCCCTCCACTTT. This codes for CASSQPSGPGKDSPLHF.

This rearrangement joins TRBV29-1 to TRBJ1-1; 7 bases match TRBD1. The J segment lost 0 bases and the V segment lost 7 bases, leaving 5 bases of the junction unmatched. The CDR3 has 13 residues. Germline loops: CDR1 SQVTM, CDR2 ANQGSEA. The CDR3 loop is CSGKTGVNTEAFF. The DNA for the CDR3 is TGCAGCGGTAAAACAGGGGTGAACACTGAAGCTTTCTTT.

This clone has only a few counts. The CDR3 DNA reads as TGTGCCAGTGGGGACTTTTCCTACAATGAGCAGTTCTTC. Translation: CASGDFSYNEQFF. V is TRBV12-3 or TRBV12-4 and J is TRBJ2-1, with D perhaps matching TRBD2 (6 bases). The CDR3 is made up of 13 amino acids. V gave up 9 bases and J gave up 1 base, with 10 bases separating them.

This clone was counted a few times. DNA of the CDR3: TGTGCCAGCAGTGAAGCTCGAGGGGGTGAGCAGTTCTTC. Its protein is CASSEARGGEQFF. The chain carries TRBV2 and TRBJ2-1; tentatively, D is TRBD1 (6 bases). Germline-derived CDR1 and CDR2 are SNHLY and FYNNEI. CDR3 length equals 13 residues. Trimming shortened V by 0 bases and J by 9 bases, and 9 bases separated the two germline ends. Filled out from reference TRBV2 and TRBJ2-1, the complete variable domain reads EPEVTQTPSHQVTQMGQEVILRCVPISNHLYFYWYRQILGQKVEFLVSFYNNEISEKSEIFDDQFSVERPDGSNFTLKIRSTKLEDSAMYFCASSEARGGEQFFGPGTRLTVL.

DNA of the CDR3: TGTGCCAGCAGTGAAGCACTAAGACAGGGGAGGGCAGATACGCAGTATTTT. Protein product: CASSEALRQGRADTQYF. The genes are TRBV6-1 and TRBJ2-3; D perhaps matches TRBD1 (8 bases). The CDR3 loop spans 17 amino acids. V gave up 0 bases and J gave up 4 bases, with 17 bases separating them. Looked up from germline, CDR1 is MNHNS and CDR2 is SASEGT.

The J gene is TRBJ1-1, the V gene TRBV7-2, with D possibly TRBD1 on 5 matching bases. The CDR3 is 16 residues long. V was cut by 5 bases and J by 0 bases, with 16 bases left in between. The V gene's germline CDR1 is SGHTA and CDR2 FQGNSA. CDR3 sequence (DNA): TGTGCCAGCAGCCCCGGGCGGGGGACCATGAACACTGAAGCTTTCTTT. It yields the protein CASSPGRGTMNTEAFF.

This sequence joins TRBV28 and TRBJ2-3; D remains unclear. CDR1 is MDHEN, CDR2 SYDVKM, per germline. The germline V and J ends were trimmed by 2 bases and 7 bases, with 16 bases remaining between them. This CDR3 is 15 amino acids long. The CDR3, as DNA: TGTGCCAGCAGTTTACGTGCCGGTCAACCAAATACGCAGTATTTT. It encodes CASSLRAGQPNTQYF.

CDR3 DNA: TGTGCCAGCTCATACAGGGAAACTGAAGCTTTCTTT. Protein product: CASSYRETEAFF. This sequence joins TRBV18 and TRBJ1-1; weak D call: TRBD1 (6 bases). CDR1 is KGHSH, CDR2 LQKENI, per germline. With 5 bases removed from V and 5 bases from J, the gap between germline ends came to 9 bases. This CDR3 has 12 amino acids.

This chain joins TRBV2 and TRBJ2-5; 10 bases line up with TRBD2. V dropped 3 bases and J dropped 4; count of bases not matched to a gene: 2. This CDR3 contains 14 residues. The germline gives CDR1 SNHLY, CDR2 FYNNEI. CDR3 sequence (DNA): TGTGCCAGCAGTGATATAGCGGGAGGAGAGACCCAGTACTTC. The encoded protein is CASSDIAGGETQYF.

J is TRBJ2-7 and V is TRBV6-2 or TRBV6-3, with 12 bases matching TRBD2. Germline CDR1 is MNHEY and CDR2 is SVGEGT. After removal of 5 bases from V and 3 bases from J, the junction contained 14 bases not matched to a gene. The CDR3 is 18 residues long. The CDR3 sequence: CASSPESRLTSGSYEQYF. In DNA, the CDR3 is TGTGCCAGCAGTCCCGAATCTAGGCTGACTAGCGGGAGCTACGAGCAGTACTTC.

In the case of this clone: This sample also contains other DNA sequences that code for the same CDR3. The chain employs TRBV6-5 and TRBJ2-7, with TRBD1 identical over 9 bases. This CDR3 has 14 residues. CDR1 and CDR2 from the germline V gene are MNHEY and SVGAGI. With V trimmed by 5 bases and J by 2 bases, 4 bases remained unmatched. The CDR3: CASSSRDRAYEQYF. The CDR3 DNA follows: TGTGCCAGCAGTAGCCGGGACAGGGCCTACGAGCAGTACTTC.

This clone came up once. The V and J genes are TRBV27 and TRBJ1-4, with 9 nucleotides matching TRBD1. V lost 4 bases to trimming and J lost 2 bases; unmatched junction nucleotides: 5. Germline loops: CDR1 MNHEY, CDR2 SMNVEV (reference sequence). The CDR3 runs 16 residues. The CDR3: CASSSGQGGTNEKLFF. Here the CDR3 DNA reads TGTGCCAGCAGTTCGGGACAGGGAGGGACTAATGAAAAACTGTTTTTT.

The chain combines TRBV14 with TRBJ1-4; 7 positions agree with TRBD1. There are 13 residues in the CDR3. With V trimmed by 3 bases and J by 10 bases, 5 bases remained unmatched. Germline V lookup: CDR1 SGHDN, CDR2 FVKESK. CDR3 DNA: TGTGCCAGCAGCCATAGAAACAGGGGAAAACTGTTTTTT. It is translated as CASSHRNRGKLFF.

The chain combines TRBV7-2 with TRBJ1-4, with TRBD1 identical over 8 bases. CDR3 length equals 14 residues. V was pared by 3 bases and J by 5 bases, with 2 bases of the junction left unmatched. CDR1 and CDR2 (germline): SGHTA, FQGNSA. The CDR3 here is CASSFGQGNEKLFF. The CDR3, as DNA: TGTGCCAGCAGCTTCGGACAGGGAAATGAAAAACTGTTTTTT.

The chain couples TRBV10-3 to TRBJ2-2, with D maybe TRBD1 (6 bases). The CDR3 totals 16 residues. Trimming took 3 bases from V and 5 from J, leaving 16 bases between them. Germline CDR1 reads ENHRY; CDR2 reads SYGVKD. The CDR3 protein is CAISDQGRVMTGELFF. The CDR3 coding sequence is TGTGCCATCAGTGATCAGGGGCGGGTGATGACCGGGGAGCTGTTTTTT.

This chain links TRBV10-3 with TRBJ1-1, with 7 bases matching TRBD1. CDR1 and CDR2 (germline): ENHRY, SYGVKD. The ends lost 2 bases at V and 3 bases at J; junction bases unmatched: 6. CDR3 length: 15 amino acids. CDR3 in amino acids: CAISERRGPDTEAFF. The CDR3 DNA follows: TGTGCCATCAGTGAGAGGAGGGGGCCGGACACTGAAGCTTTCTTT.

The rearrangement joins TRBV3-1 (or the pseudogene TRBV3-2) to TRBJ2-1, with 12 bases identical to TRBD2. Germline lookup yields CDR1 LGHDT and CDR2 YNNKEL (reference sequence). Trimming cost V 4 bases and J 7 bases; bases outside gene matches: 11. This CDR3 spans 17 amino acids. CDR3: CASSPSPGTSGLNEQFF. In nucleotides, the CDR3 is TGTGCCAGCAGCCCGAGTCCCGGGACTAGCGGGCTGAATGAGCAGTTCTTC.

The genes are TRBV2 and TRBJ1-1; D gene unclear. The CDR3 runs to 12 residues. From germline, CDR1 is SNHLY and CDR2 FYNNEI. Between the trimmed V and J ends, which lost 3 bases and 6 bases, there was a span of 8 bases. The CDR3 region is CASSDRRPEAFF. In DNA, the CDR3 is TGTGCCAGCAGTGACCGGCGGCCTGAAGCTTTCTTT. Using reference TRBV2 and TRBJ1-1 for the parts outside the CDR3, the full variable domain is EPEVTQTPSHQVTQMGQEVILRCVPISNHLYFYWYRQILGQKVEFLVSFYNNEISEKSEIFDDQFSVERPDGSNFTLKIRSTKLEDSAMYFCASSDRRPEAFFGQGTRLTVV.